These 19 T cell receptor beta chains share one sample of origin, sequenced in a study of cytomegalovirus exposure and HLA in healthy donors. PCR involved 60 Vbeta and 13 Jbeta primers. Repertoires were generated with immunoSEQ multiplex PCR, while TCRdb's copy carries only in-frame clones and drops some. The table lists about 95,000 clones, 65% to 90% of them singletons, with under 5.5% in the top ten. The sequenced sample was PBMCs. These receptors all come from a woman between 65 and 79 years old in good health and CMV-seropositive.

The gene calls are TRBV28 and TRBJ2-1; no reliable D call. V lost 3 bases to trimming and J lost 0 bases, with 12 bases between them. The CDR3 is 16 residues long. Germline CDR1 MDHEN, CDR2 SYDVKM. The CDR3 nucleotides read TGTGCCAGCAGTTTCCCTGACTTTAGCTCCTACAATGAGCAGTTCTTC. It yields the protein CASSFPDFSSYNEQFF.

This clone has more than one count but fewer than ten. The chain links TRBV4-1 to TRBJ1-5, with D possibly TRBD1 on 5 matching bases. The germline CDR1 and CDR2 sequences are MGHRA and YSYEKL. V lost 0 bases, J lost 4 bases, and 10 bases lay in between. The CDR3 has 15 residues. The CDR3 here is CASSQDWRGNQPQHF. CDR3 nucleotides: TGCGCCAGCAGCCAAGATTGGCGGGGGAATCAGCCCCAGCATTTT.

The chain links TRBV5-4 to TRBJ1-1, with 7 positions matching TRBD1. The CDR3 loop spans 14 amino acids. Germline assignment: CDR1 SGHNT and CDR2 YYREEE (reference sequence). Unmatched junction bases numbered 4, after V lost 4 bases and J lost 1 base. This chain's CDR3 is CASSPGTANTEAFF. The DNA of the CDR3 is TGTGCCAGCAGCCCGGGGACAGCGAACACTGAAGCTTTCTTT.

The chain employs TRBV7-9 and TRBJ2-2, with TRBD2 matching 7 bases. This CDR3 contains 15 residues. With 1 base clipped from V and 6 bases from J, the junction kept 5 bases outside the gene matches. The V gene's germline CDR1 is SEHNR and CDR2 FQNEAQ (reference sequence). The CDR3 here is CASSLGTSFPGELFF. CDR3 DNA: TGTGCCAGCAGCTTAGGGACTAGTTTCCCCGGGGAGCTGTTTTTT.

This chain connects TRBV19 to TRBJ1-5, with TRBD1 matching over 9 bases. CDR1 and CDR2 from the germline V gene are LNHDA and SQIVND (reference sequence). This CDR3 is 16 amino acids long. V lost 0 bases to trimming and J lost 0 bases; unmatched junction nucleotides: 0. The CDR3 DNA reads as TGTGCCAGTAGTATAGAGACAGGGGGTAGCAATCAGCCCCAGCATTTT. Translating it yields CASSIETGGSNQPQHF.

The V gene is TRBV30, the J gene TRBJ2-1; 8 bases are shared with TRBD2. The ends lost 5 bases at V and 4 bases at J; junction bases unmatched: 7. The CDR3 contains 14 residues. Germline CDR1 is GTSNPN and CDR2 is SVGIG (reference sequence). The CDR3 nucleotides read TGTGCCTGGCTCCTGCCGGGGGGGTACAATGAGCAGTTCTTC. Translating gives CAWLLPGGYNEQFF.

This chain uses TRBV18 with TRBJ1-1, with TRBD1 as a possible D gene (5 bases). The CDR3 loop spans 12 amino acids. The V gene lost 6 bases and the J gene lost 7 bases, with 12 bases spanning the gap. Germline lookup yields CDR1 KGHSH and CDR2 LQKENI. For the CDR3, the DNA is TGTGCCAGCTCCTGGAGGGACCATGAAGCTTTCTTT. Translation gives CASSWRDHEAFF. Full variable domain (rest looked up from reference TRBV18 and TRBJ1-1): NAGVMQNPRHLVRRRGQEARLRCSPMKGHSHVYWYRQLPEEGLKFMVYLQKENIIDESGMPKERFSAEFPKEGPSILRIQQVVRGDSAAYFCASSWRDHEAFFGQGTRLTVV.

The chain employs TRBV6-1 and TRBJ2-7; tentative D call: TRBD2 (5 bases). The CDR3 totals 11 residues. CDR1 is MNHNS, CDR2 SASEGT, per germline. V gave up 4 bases and J gave up 10 bases, with 11 bases separating them. The chain's CDR3 is CASSARELQYF. DNA for the CDR3: TGTGCCAGCAGTGCCCGGGAACTTCAGTACTTC.

The chain joins TRBV5-1 to TRBJ2-7, with D possibly TRBD1 on 6 matching bases. CDR3 length: 13 amino acids. Germline V gene lookup returns CDR1 SGHRS and CDR2 YFSETQ. Trimming pared 5 bases from V and 7 bases from J, leaving 16 bases between. The CDR3: CASSHRDSGEQYF. CDR3 coding DNA: TGCGCCAGCAGTCACAGGGATTCGGGGGAGCAGTACTTC.

The rearrangement joins TRBV4-3 to TRBJ2-4, with D maybe TRBD2 (5 bases). V lost 1 base to trimming and J lost 3 bases, with 13 bases between them. CDR1 LGHNA and CDR2 YSLEER come from the germline V gene. The CDR3 extends over 16 amino acids. The DNA of the CDR3 is TGCGCCAGCAGCCAAGTGTCGGGGTTTGGCAAAAACATTCAGTACTTC. This translates into CASSQVSGFGKNIQYF.

This clone was observed a few times. The V and J genes are TRBV6-1 and TRBJ1-4; D ambiguous. Per the germline V gene, CDR1 is MNHNS and CDR2 is SASEGT. This CDR3 contains 12 residues. With 2 bases removed from V and 8 bases from J, the gap between germline ends came to 6 bases. The CDR3 sequence is CASSELREKLFF. The CDR3 region has the DNA TGTGCCAGCAGTGAACTGAGGGAAAAACTGTTTTTT.

The chain uses TRBV9 and TRBJ2-7; TRBD1 matches 7 bases. The V segment lost 3 bases and the J segment 0 bases; nucleotides outside the gene matches: 3. This CDR3 spans 14 amino acids. Per the germline V gene, CDR1 is SGDLS and CDR2 is YYNGEE. CDR3 nucleotides: TGTGCCAGCAGCGGGGGACAGACCTCCTACGAGCAGTACTTC. Protein product: CASSGGQTSYEQYF.

This rearrangement joins TRBV7-8 to TRBJ1-5; D call uncertain. V lost 1 base, J lost 0 bases, and 7 bases lay in between. This CDR3 has 15 amino acids. The germline V gene encodes CDR1 SGHVS and CDR2 FQNEAQ. The DNA for the CDR3 is TGTGCCAGCAGCTTAGACGACTATAGCAATCAGCCCCAGCATTTT. The encoded protein is CASSLDDYSNQPQHF.

The chain has TRBV4-2 and TRBJ1-1, with D perhaps TRBD1 (5 bases). This CDR3 has 15 amino acids. Germline-derived CDR1 and CDR2 are LGHNA and YNFKEQ. Trimming pared 4 bases from V and 3 bases from J, leaving 15 bases between. The CDR3 region has the DNA TGTGCCAGCAGCCCGCTGGGGGGGGGTGACACTGAAGCTTTCTTT. Its protein product is CASSPLGGGDTEAFF.

V usage is TRBV19 and J usage is TRBJ2-1; TRBD2 matches 7 bases. V shed 7 bases, J shed 4 bases, and the junction held 7 bases outside the gene matches. Germline CDR1 is LNHDA and CDR2 is SQIVND (reference sequence). This CDR3 is 14 amino acids long. The CDR3 loop reads CASNGIAGYNEQFF. CDR3 sequence (DNA): TGTGCCAGTAACGGGATAGCGGGTTACAATGAGCAGTTCTTC.

V usage is TRBV2 and J usage is TRBJ2-5; D not resolved. Germline CDR1 reads SNHLY; CDR2 reads FYNNEI. Trimming took 6 bases from V and 0 from J, leaving 5 bases between them. The CDR3 spans 12 residues. The DNA of the CDR3 is TGTGCCAGCAGCGACAACCAAGAGACCCAGTACTTC. Its protein is CASSDNQETQYF.

The chain joins TRBV5-1 to TRBJ2-2; 16 bases fit TRBD2. This CDR3 region has 17 residues. Germline CDR1 is SGHRS and CDR2 is YFSETQ. Unmatched junction bases numbered 6, after V lost 4 bases and J lost 6 bases. The CDR3 DNA reads as TGCGCCAGCAGCCCTGGAGGGACTAGCGGGAGGGCCGGGGAGCTGTTTTTT. Its protein product is CASSPGGTSGRAGELFF.

The rearrangement links TRBV19 to TRBJ1-6; TRBD1 matches 7 bases. CDR1 is LNHDA, CDR2 SQIVND, per germline (reference sequence). The CDR3 loop spans 16 amino acids. Trimming cost V 6 bases and J 0 bases; bases outside gene matches: 5. CDR3 residues: CASRPRGSSYNSPLHF. The DNA of the CDR3 is TGTGCCAGTAGACCCAGGGGGAGCTCCTATAATTCACCCCTCCACTTT.

This clone was seen only once. V usage is TRBV27 and J usage is TRBJ2-5, with TRBD2 identical over 7 bases. The closer fit of TRBJ2-7 to the DNA end suggests the J call may be wrong. The CDR3 runs to 14 residues. CDR1 MNHEY and CDR2 SMNVEV come from the germline V gene (reference sequence). The CDR3 coding sequence is TGTGCCAGCAGTTTACGGGAGGACCATTACGAGCAGTACTTC. Protein product: CASSLREDHYEQYF.